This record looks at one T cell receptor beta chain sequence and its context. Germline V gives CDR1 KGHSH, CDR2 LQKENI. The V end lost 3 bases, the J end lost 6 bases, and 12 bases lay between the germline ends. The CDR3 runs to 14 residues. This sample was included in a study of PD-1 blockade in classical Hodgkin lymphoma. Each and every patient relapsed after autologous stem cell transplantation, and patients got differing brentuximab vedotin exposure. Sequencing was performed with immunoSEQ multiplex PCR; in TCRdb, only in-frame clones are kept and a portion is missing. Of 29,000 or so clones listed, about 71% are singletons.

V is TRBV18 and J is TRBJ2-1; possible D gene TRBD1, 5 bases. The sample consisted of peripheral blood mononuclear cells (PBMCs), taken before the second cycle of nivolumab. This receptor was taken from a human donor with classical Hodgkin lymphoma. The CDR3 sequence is CASSPIQGSNEQFF. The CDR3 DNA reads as TGTGCCAGCTCACCGATCCAGGGTAGCAATGAGCAGTTCTTC. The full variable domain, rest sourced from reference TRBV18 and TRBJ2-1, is NAGVMQNPRHLVRRRGQEARLRCSPMKGHSHVYWYRQLPEEGLKFMVYLQKENIIDESGMPKERFSAEFPKEGPSILRIQQVVRGDSAAYFCASSPIQGSNEQFFGPGTRLTVL.